Listed below are T cell receptor beta chains from one sample, sequenced in a study of T cell responses to AZD1222 COVID-19 vaccine. Generated by immunoSEQ multiplex PCR, the TCRdb table keeps only in-frame clones and is missing some. Among over 110,000 clones listed, 92% were seen once. Material: peripheral blood, obtained 28 days after the second AZD1222 dose. The receptors derive from an adult who received the AZD1222 COVID-19 vaccine. CDR3s leave out the opening cysteine and the closing phenylalanine or tryptophan.

CDR3aa,v_gene,j_gene
ASSRRGFNEKLF,TRBV5-1,TRBJ1-4
ASGQGSTEAF,TRBV2,TRBJ1-1
ASSPTETIYEQY,TRBV6-1,TRBJ2-7
ASSPGMNTEAF,TRBV7-9,TRBJ1-1
ASRRQGNTEAF,TRBV6-5,TRBJ1-1
ATSDKTAEQF,TRBV24-1,TRBJ2-1
ASSLQGIGDTEAF,TRBV5-4,TRBJ1-1
ASSRQAEFSETQY,TRBV6-5,TRBJ2-5
ASSFPAGQAQRHT,TRBV6-2/TRBV6-3,TRBJ1-2
ASSVGSTSYTGELF,TRBV9,TRBJ2-2
ASSVGPGDTFLGGYT,TRBV2,TRBJ1-2
ATSRDSGQPQH,TRBV15,TRBJ1-5
ASSYPGRETQY,TRBV13,TRBJ2-5
ASSQERGGTEAF,TRBV4-3,TRBJ1-1
ASSTLGANYGYT,TRBV5-1,TRBJ1-2
AWSLGQGYSPLH,TRBV30,TRBJ1-6
ASSPWTSGGSYNEQF,TRBV7-9,TRBJ2-1
ASSLGSASGYMAQY,TRBV11-2,TRBJ2-5